The source of this T cell receptor beta chain is a study of shared clonotypes between healthy human individuals. Positive CCR7 selection of CD45RO-negative cells yielded the naive CD8 cells, and terminally differentiated effector memory CD45RA+ cells were excluded. About this clone: Its antigen remains unknown. The same CDR3 arises from other DNA sequences in this sample as well.

Findings and limits, study-wide: Non-shared clonotypes had lower generation probabilities than those shared by all four donors.

This CDR3 contains 12 residues. Germline CDR1 is MGHRA and CDR2 is YSYEKL. V dropped 1 base and J dropped 4 bases, with 5 bases sitting between them. The table came from immunoSEQ multiplex PCR; TCRdb's copy has only in-frame clones and leaves some out. The table shows just over 2,000,000 clones, with around 96% occurring only once. The source material was naive CD8+ T cells sorted from blood. The origin of this receptor is a man aged 18 to 30 in good health. The chain employs TRBV4-1 and TRBJ2-7; D gene uncertain. The CDR3 DNA is TGCGCCAGCAGCCAAGTGGGGTACGAGCAGTACTTC. Its protein product is CASSQVGYEQYF.